This is a list of T cell receptor beta chains from one sample in a study of blood T cell repertoires in COVID-19. Sequencing used immunoSEQ multiplex PCR; TCRdb keeps in-frame clones, though not all of them. The top ten clones hold about 2.4% of a sample with 200,000 or so clones, 84% of them seen once. The sequencing sample was made of peripheral blood. All receptors derive from a woman aged 55-69 years with acute or convalescent COVID-19. CDR3s include the opening cysteine and the closing phenylalanine or tryptophan. A D gene is named only where the DNA matches it firmly. Rows give clone size only sometimes, using once, few, many, or a class for an expanded clone.

-	-	TRBV4-1	TRBJ1-6	TGCGCCAGCAGGGCGGGCGTAAATTCACCCCTCCACTTT	CASRAGVNSPLHF
-	-	TRBV4-1	TRBJ1-3	TGCGCCAGCAGCCGGAACACAGGGTTCGGAAACACCATATATTTT	CASSRNTGFGNTIYF
-	TRBD1	TRBV9	TRBJ2-7	TGTGCCAGCAGCGAGGGGACAGGGGACTACGAGCAGTACTTC	CASSEGTGDYEQYF
-	-	TRBV6-5	TRBJ1-1	TGTGCCAGCAGTTACTCGGTCGGAGGGACTGAAGCTTTCTTT	CASSYSVGGTEAFF
-	-	TRBV11-2	TRBJ2-3	TGTGCCAGCAGCTTTAGAGATACGCAGTATTTT	CASSFRDTQYF
-	-	TRBV6-1	TRBJ2-2	TGTGCCAGCAGTGAAGTTCAGAGGGCTGGGGAGCTGTTTTTT	CASSEVQRAGELFF
-	-	TRBV9	TRBJ2-5	TGTGCCAGCAGCTTCCCCTTATCAGGGCAACGGGAGACCCAGTACTTC	CASSFPLSGQRETQYF
-	TRBD1	TRBV19	TRBJ2-2	TGTGCCAGTACAATGACAGGGTCAGCCGGGGAGCTGTTTTTT	CASTMTGSAGELFF
-	TRBD1	TRBV5-5	TRBJ1-2	TGTGCCAGCAGCGGTGGACAGGGGGGGTTTAACTATGGCTACACCTTC	CASSGGQGGFNYGYTF
-	-	TRBV9	TRBJ1-1	TGTGCCAGCAGCGTAGGGACTTTAGGGACTGAAGCTTTCTTT	CASSVGTLGTEAFF
-	-	TRBV9	TRBJ2-3	TGTGCCAGCAGCACCGAGGGTAGCGGTCGCACAGATACGCAGTATTTT	CASSTEGSGRTDTQYF
few	-	TRBV30	TRBJ2-2	TGTGCCTGGAGTCGACTAGGAATTACCGGGGAGCTGTTTTTT	CAWSRLGITGELFF
-	-	TRBV5-6	TRBJ1-2	TGTGCCAGCAGCAAAAGTAGGGGGGGCTACACCTTC	CASSKSRGGYTF
-	TRBD1	TRBV4-2	TRBJ1-2	TGTGCCAGCAGCCAAACGGACCAGGGACAGGTGGACTATGGCTACACCTTC	CASSQTDQGQVDYGYTF
-	-	TRBV4-1	TRBJ1-1	TGCGCCAGCAGCCAAGTCGGTGGGCCTGACACTGAAGCTTTCTTT	CASSQVGGPDTEAFF
-	-	TRBV5-1	TRBJ2-7	TGCGCCAGCAGCTTGGGACGGGAAGAGCAGTACTTC	CASSLGREEQYF
-	-	TRBV5-4	TRBJ2-5	TGTGCCAGCAGCTCCCGGGGTAAAGAGACCCAGTACTTC	CASSSRGKETQYF
-	-	TRBV5-1	TRBJ2-1	TGCGCCAGCAGCTTGTTCAGGGACTCCTACAATGAGCAGTTCTTC	CASSLFRDSYNEQFF